One sample yielded the 28 T cell receptor beta chains listed below, sequenced in a study of T-cell memory formation after mild COVID-19. TCRdb fed the 5' RACE reads into MiXCR, producing one record per CDR3 protein. The table includes 450,000 to 650,000 distinct CDR3 sequences, roughly 18% detected once. Material: PBMCs or a T cell subset sorted from them (not recorded which). The source is an adult woman who had mild COVID-19 (a few samples of this study predate the infection). Cell type and time point are not known.

The chain links TRBV20-1 to TRBJ2-1; 9 nucleotides line up with TRBD2. V gave up 6 bases and J gave up 10 bases; unmatched junction bases: 10. The CDR3 spans 13 residues. Per the germline V gene, CDR1 is DFQATT and CDR2 is SNEGSKA (reference sequence). The CDR3 nucleotides read TGCAGTGCCCGGGATGGTAGCGGGGGAGAGCAGTTCTTC. Its translation: CSARDGSGGEQFF.

This clonotype was recorded a few times. In DNA form, the CDR3 reads TGTGCCAGCAGTAAATTCCAGCCGGGCCAAGAGCAGTTCTTC. The encoded protein is CASSKFQPGQEQFF. This chain links TRBV7-6 with TRBJ2-1, with D unresolved. V lost 6 bases and J lost 10, with 19 bases in between. Germline V gene lookup returns CDR1 SGHVS and CDR2 FNYEAQ. The CDR3 has 14 amino acids.

The chain joins TRBV25-1 to TRBJ2-1, with 10 bases that match TRBD2. Germline values: CDR1 MGHDK, CDR2 SYGVNS. CDR3 length: 17 amino acids. V trimming: 1 base; J trimming: 4 bases; junction bases outside the gene matches: 7. The CDR3 spells CASSEWDGTSEYNEQFF. The CDR3 nucleotides read TGTGCCAGCAGTGAATGGGATGGGACTAGCGAATACAATGAGCAGTTCTTC.

This clonotype was seen a few times. V gene TRBV25-1 combines with J gene TRBJ2-7; 11 bases match TRBD1. The CDR3 is 14 amino acids. The germline V gene encodes CDR1 MGHDK and CDR2 SYGVNS. Trimming removed 5 bases from V and 5 bases from J; junction bases left unmatched: 5. CDR3 bases: TGTGCCAGCAGTTGGACAGGGGGCCTCAACGAGCAGTACTTC. Protein product: CASSWTGGLNEQYF.

This clonotype appeared a few times. The chain employs TRBV5-1 and TRBJ1-4; D remains unclear. The CDR3 spans 14 residues. V dropped 2 bases and J dropped 7 bases, with 12 bases sitting between them. Germline V gene sequence: CDR1 SGHRS, CDR2 YFSETQ. As DNA, the CDR3 is TGCGCCAGCAGCTTCCCCGGCCGCAGTGAAAAACTGTTTTTT. It yields the protein CASSFPGRSEKLFF.

The chain employs TRBV6-1 and TRBJ2-2; D might be TRBD1 (6 bases). The length of the CDR3 is 14 residues. Germline V gene sequence: CDR1 MNHNS, CDR2 SASEGT. Trimming cost V 8 bases and J 3 bases, with 13 bases left between them. In DNA, the CDR3 is TGTGCCAGCGCTACAGGGTCGGACACCGGGGAGCTGTTTTTT. Translating it yields CASATGSDTGELFF.

This clonotype was found a few times. This chain connects TRBV7-2 to TRBJ2-3; D unclear. The CDR3 totals 14 residues. Germline-derived CDR1 and CDR2 are SGHTA and FQGNSA. The V gene lost 1 base and the J gene lost 3 bases, with 8 bases spanning the gap. The CDR3 is CASSLVSRTDTQYF. As DNA, the CDR3 is TGTGCCAGCAGCTTAGTGTCACGAACAGATACGCAGTATTTT.

The chain uses TRBV29-1 and TRBJ1-2, with D unclear. This CDR3 is 13 amino acids long. Germline V gene lookup returns CDR1 SQVTM and CDR2 ANQGSEA. Trimming stripped 6 bases from V and 4 bases from J, with 15 bases between. CDR3 sequence (DNA): TGCAGCGTATTGACTCGCAATGGCTATGGCTACACCTTC. As protein: CSVLTRNGYGYTF.

This chain connects TRBV7-2 to TRBJ1-4; the D is unclear. Germline lookup yields CDR1 SGHTA and CDR2 FQGNSA. V dropped 5 bases and J dropped 8 bases, with 18 bases sitting between them. This CDR3 has 15 amino acids. CDR3 sequence: CASSREVGQEEKLFF. CDR3 DNA sequence: TGTGCCAGCAGCAGAGAAGTAGGGCAGGAGGAAAAACTGTTTTTT.

This clonotype was seen a handful of times. The chain links TRBV7-6 to TRBJ1-3; D remains ambiguous. V gave up 1 base and J gave up 9 bases, with 10 bases separating them. The CDR3 extends over 13 amino acids. CDR1 and CDR2 from the germline V gene are SGHVS and FNYEAQ. The CDR3 DNA sequence: TGTGCCAGCAGCTTAGAGGTGTTTAGCACCATATATTTT. This codes for CASSLEVFSTIYF.

This chain links TRBV4-1 with TRBJ1-3; D unresolved. Per the germline V gene, CDR1 is MGHRA and CDR2 is YSYEKL. The CDR3 has 14 residues. Between the trimmed V and J ends, which lost 2 bases and 2 bases, there was a span of 7 bases. The CDR3 region is CASSQRHAGNTIYF. The CDR3 nucleotides read TGCGCCAGCAGCCAACGACATGCTGGAAACACCATATATTTT.

Note on this clonotype: An end of the junction does not agree with germline; a read error may underlie this. This chain's CDR3 is CDSSQETGADSPLHF. In nucleotides, the CDR3 is TGCGACAGCAGCCAAGAGACGGGGGCGGATTCACCCCTCCACTTT. This chain uses TRBV4-3 with TRBJ1-6; weak D call: TRBD1 (6 bases). In germline, CDR1 is LGHNA, CDR2 YSLEER. The CDR3 spans 15 residues.

This clonotype was seen more than once but under ten times. This chain links TRBV23-1 with TRBJ2-2, with D perhaps matching TRBD1 or TRBD2 (6 bases each). TRBV23-1 is flagged as an ORF with uncertain function. The ends were cut back, 2 bases at V and 3 bases at J, with 10 bases in the middle. The CDR3 runs 15 residues. CDR3 coding DNA: TGCGCCAGCAGTCAAGCGGGACACGACACCGGGGAGCTGTTTTTT. It translates to CASSQAGHDTGELFF.

This rearrangement joins TRBV20-1 to TRBJ1-1, with 7 bases aligning to TRBD1. The CDR3 totals 15 residues. Germline V CDR1 and CDR2: DFQATT, SNEGSKA (reference sequence). V was clipped by 0 bases and J by 6 bases; unmatched bases: 10. CDR3: CSARETGLGRAEAFF. For the CDR3, the DNA is TGCAGTGCTAGAGAGACAGGGTTGGGGAGGGCTGAAGCTTTCTTT.

This clonotype occurred a few times. The chain links TRBV19 to TRBJ2-2; 10 bases align to TRBD2. This CDR3 spans 15 amino acids. CDR1 is LNHDA and CDR2 is SQIVND in the germline V gene (reference sequence). V was pared by 5 bases and J by 4 bases, with 4 bases of the junction left unmatched. CDR3 sequence (DNA): TGTGCCAGTAGTCCTCTAGCGGGGGTCACCGGGGAGCTGTTTTTT. It specifies CASSPLAGVTGELFF. Together with reference TRBV19 and TRBJ2-2, the CDR3 gives the full variable domain: DGGITQSPKYLFRKEGQNVTLSCEQNLNHDAMYWYRQDPGQGLRLIYYSQIVNDFQKGDIAEGYSVSREKKESFPLTVTSAQKNPTAFYLCASSPLAGVTGELFFGEGSRLTVL.

The chain has TRBV6-2 or TRBV6-3 and TRBJ2-2; D is unclear. The CDR3 contains 14 residues. The germline gives CDR1 MNHEY, CDR2 SVGEGT. V was shortened by 4 bases and J by 3 bases, with 9 bases between the two germline ends. The CDR3 is CASSSRRDTGELFF. CDR3 in DNA: TGTGCCAGCAGTTCCCGAAGGGACACCGGGGAGCTGTTTTTT.

V usage is TRBV12-3 or TRBV12-4 and J usage is TRBJ2-7; no firm D call. This CDR3 comprises 13 residues. Trimming removed 5 bases at V and 3 bases at J, with 11 bases between. The CDR3 protein is CASSPLGNYEQYF. CDR3 nucleotide sequence: TGTGCCAGCAGTCCCCTGGGAAACTACGAGCAGTACTTC.

Worth noting for this clonotype: At one of its ends the junction is not consistent with the germline gene, which may arise from a read error. The V gene is TRBV7-3, the J gene TRBJ2-3; D possibly corresponds to TRBD1 (5 bases). CDR1 SGHTA and CDR2 FQGTGA come from the germline V gene. There are 16 residues in the CDR3. The chain's CDR3 is CASSLTYDSSTYTQYF. The CDR3 bases are TGTGCCAGCAGCTTAACTTATGACAGTAGCACATATACGCAGTATTTT.

This clonotype appeared a few times. The chain employs TRBV27 and TRBJ2-5, with D possibly matching TRBD1 (6 bases). The germline V and J ends were trimmed by 3 bases and 5 bases, with 16 bases remaining between them. The length of the CDR3 is 15 residues. CDR1 is MNHEY and CDR2 is SMNVEV in the germline V gene (reference sequence). For the CDR3, the DNA is TGTGCCAGCAGTTTCGGGACACCTTACCTGGAGACCCAGTACTTC. Its translation is CASSFGTPYLETQYF.

This clonotype was seen a handful of times. The CDR3 here is CASSLVVGEIFNSPLHF. Written as DNA, the CDR3 is TGCGCCAGCAGCTTGGTGGTAGGGGAAATTTTTAATTCACCCCTCCACTTT. This chain uses TRBV5-1 with TRBJ1-6; maybe TRBD1 (5 bases). Germline values: CDR1 SGHRS, CDR2 YFSETQ. V lost 0 bases and J lost 6, with 16 bases in between. The CDR3 spans 17 residues.

The chain couples TRBV3-1 to TRBJ2-5; D is tentatively TRBD1 or TRBD2 (5 bases each). V lost 6 bases, J lost 9 bases, and 17 bases lay in between. The CDR3 extends over 13 amino acids. Germline V gene lookup returns CDR1 LGHDT and CDR2 YNNKEL (reference sequence). The CDR3, as DNA: TGTGCCAGCAGGGACACTAGGTGGTTTGCCCAGTACTTC. This encodes CASRDTRWFAQYF.

This sequence joins TRBV3-1 and TRBJ2-1; tentatively, D is TRBD1 (6 bases). The CDR3 spans 15 residues. Germline loops: CDR1 LGHDT, CDR2 YNNKEL (reference sequence). Deletions cut 4 bases from V and 6 bases from J, with 16 bases between. The CDR3 coding sequence is TGTGCCAGCAGCCTCCAGGGGTGGAGAATCAATGAGCAGTTCTTC. This codes for CASSLQGWRINEQFF.

The genes are TRBV27 and TRBJ2-7; 8 bases are shared with TRBD1. With 8 bases clipped from V and 4 bases from J, the junction kept 7 bases outside the gene matches. Germline lookup yields CDR1 MNHEY and CDR2 SMNVEV (reference sequence). There are 13 residues in the CDR3. Here the CDR3 reads CASRGQGLYEQYF. CDR3 DNA sequence: TGTGCCAGCCGCGGACAGGGCCTTTACGAGCAGTACTTC.

This clonotype appeared many times. The V and J genes are TRBV7-2 and TRBJ2-7, with a possible D match to TRBD2 (6 bases). The CDR3 runs 16 residues. V was trimmed by 1 base and J by 7 bases, leaving 20 bases between them. Germline loops: CDR1 SGHTA, CDR2 FQGNSA. In DNA form, the CDR3 reads TGTGCCAGCAGCTTAGTTTCCTCGGGACCCGCGGGGGAGCAGTACTTC. This translates into CASSLVSSGPAGEQYF.

This clonotype has only a few counts. The chain joins TRBV29-1 to TRBJ1-1; TRBD1 is a possible D gene (5 bases). Germline loops: CDR1 SQVTM, CDR2 ANQGSEA. V was clipped by 6 bases and J by 1 base, with 9 bases between them. The CDR3 length is 12 residues. CDR3 nucleotide sequence: TGCAGCGTAAAGACAGCGAACACTGAAGCTTTCTTT. Translated: CSVKTANTEAFF.

This clonotype has more than one count but fewer than ten. One end of the junction is discordant with germline, which a read error may explain. The gene calls are TRBV7-7 and TRBJ2-3; D remains ambiguous. The CDR3 spans 14 residues. The germline V gene encodes CDR1 SSHAT and CDR2 FNYEAQ (reference sequence). CDR3 sequence (DNA): TGTGCTAGCAGCCCGAGTGCTGGCACAGATACGCAGTATTTT. Protein product: CASSPSAGTDTQYF. The full variable domain, completed using reference TRBV7-7 and TRBJ2-3, is GAGVSQSPRYKVTKRGQDVTLRCDPISSHATLYWYQQALGQGPEFLTYFNYEAQPDKSGLPSDRFSAERPEGSISTLTIQRTEQRDSAMYRCASSPSAGTDTQYFGPGTRLTVL.

This chain connects TRBV5-1 to TRBJ2-1; 11 bases are a match to TRBD1. After removal of 1 base from V and 3 bases from J, the junction contained 3 bases not matched to a gene. The germline gives CDR1 SGHRS, CDR2 YFSETQ. This CDR3 comprises 16 residues. The CDR3 is CASSLQGTGGYNEQFF. The DNA for the CDR3 is TGCGCCAGCAGCTTGCAAGGGACAGGGGGCTACAATGAGCAGTTCTTC.

This clonotype was found a few times. This chain uses TRBV11-3 with TRBJ2-2, with 8 bases fitting TRBD1. CDR3 length: 15 amino acids. V lost 7 bases and J lost 3; bases outside the gene matches: 7. CDR1 is SGHNT, CDR2 YENEEA, per germline. The CDR3 region has the DNA TGTGCCAGCAACCCACAGGGGGTGGACACCGGGGAGCTGTTTTTT. This encodes CASNPQGVDTGELFF.